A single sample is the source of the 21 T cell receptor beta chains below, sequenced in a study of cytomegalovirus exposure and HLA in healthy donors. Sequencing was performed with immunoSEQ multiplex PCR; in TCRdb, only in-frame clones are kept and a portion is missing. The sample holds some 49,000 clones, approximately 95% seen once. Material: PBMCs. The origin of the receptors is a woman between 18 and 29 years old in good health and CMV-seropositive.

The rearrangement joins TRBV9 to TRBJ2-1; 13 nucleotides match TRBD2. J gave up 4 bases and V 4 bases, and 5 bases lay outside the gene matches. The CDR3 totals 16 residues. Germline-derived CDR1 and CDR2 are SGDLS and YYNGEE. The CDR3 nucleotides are TGTGCCAGCAGCCCCCGGACTAGCGGGAGTTACAATGAGCAGTTCTTC. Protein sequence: CASSPRTSGSYNEQFF. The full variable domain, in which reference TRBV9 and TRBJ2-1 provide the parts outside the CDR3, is DSGVTQTPKHLITATGQRVTLRCSPRSGDLSVYWYQQSLDQGLQFLIQYYNGEERAKGNILERFSAQQFPDLHSELNLSSLELGDSALYFCASSPRTSGSYNEQFFGPGTRLTVL.

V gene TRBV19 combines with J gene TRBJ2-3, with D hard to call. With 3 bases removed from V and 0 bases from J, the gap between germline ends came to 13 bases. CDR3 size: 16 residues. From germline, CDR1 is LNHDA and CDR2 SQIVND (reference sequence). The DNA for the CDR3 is TGTGCCAGTAGTATTGGGCCTTACTCTAGCACAGATACGCAGTATTTT. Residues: CASSIGPYSSTDTQYF.

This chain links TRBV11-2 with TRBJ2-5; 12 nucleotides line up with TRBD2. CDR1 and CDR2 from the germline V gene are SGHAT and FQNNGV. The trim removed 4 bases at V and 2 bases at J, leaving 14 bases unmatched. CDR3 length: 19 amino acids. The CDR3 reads CASSSSATGGLAGQETQYF. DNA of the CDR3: TGTGCCAGCAGCTCCTCAGCGACAGGTGGACTAGCGGGGCAAGAGACCCAGTACTTC.

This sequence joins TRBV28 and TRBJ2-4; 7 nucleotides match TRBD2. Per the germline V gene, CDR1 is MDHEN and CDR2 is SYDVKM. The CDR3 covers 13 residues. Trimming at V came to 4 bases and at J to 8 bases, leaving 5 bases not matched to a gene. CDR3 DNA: TGTGCCAGCAGTTGGGAGGGCCAGGACATTCAGTACTTC. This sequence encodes CASSWEGQDIQYF. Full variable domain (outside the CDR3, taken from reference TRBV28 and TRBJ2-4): DVKVTQSSRYLVKRTGEKVFLECVQDMDHENMFWYRQDPGLGLRLIYFSYDVKMKEKGDIPEGYSVSREKKERFSLILESASTNQTSMYLCASSWEGQDIQYFGAGTRLSVL.

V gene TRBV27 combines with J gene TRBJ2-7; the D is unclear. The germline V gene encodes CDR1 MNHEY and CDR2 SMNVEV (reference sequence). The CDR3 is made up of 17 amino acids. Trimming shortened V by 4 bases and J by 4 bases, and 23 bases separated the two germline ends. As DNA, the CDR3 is TGTGCCAGCAGTTCCCCAGTCATGATGGGCAGAGTTTACGAGCAGTACTTC. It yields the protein CASSSPVMMGRVYEQYF.

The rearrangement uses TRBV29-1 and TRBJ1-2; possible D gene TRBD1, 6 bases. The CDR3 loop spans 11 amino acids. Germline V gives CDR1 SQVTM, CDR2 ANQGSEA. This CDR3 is CVGGESYGYTF. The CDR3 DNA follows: TGCGTTGGGGGCGAGAGCTATGGCTACACCTTC.

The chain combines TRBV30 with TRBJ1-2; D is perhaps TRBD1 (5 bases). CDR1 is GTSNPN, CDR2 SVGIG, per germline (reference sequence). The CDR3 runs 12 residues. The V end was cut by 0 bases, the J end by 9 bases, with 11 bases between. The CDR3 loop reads CAWSVGQARYTF. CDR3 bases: TGTGCCTGGAGTGTGGGGCAGGCCCGCTACACCTTC. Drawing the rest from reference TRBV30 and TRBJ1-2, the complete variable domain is SQTIHQWPATLVQPVGSPLSLECTVEGTSNPNLYWYRQAAGRGLQLLFYSVGIGQISSEVPQNLSASRPQDRQFILSSKKLLLSDSGFYLCAWSVGQARYTFGSGTRLTVV.

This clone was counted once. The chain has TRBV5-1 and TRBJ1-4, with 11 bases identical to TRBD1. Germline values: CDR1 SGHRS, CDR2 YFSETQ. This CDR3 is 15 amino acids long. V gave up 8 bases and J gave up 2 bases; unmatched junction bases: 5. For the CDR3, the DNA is TGCGCCAGTTCCCGGGACAGGGGGACTAATGAAAAACTGTTTTTT. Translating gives CASSRDRGTNEKLFF.

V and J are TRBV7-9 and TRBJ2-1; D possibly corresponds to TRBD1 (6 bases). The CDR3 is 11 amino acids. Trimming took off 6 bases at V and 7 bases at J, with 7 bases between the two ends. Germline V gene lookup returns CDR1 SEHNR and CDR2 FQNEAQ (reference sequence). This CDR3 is CASSQGNEQFF. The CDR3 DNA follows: TGTGCCAGCAGTCAGGGGAATGAGCAGTTCTTC.

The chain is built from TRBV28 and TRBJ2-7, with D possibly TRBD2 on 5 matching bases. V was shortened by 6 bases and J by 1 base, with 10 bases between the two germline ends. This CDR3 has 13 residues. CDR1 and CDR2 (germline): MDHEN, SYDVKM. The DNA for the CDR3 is TGTGCCAGCAGAGAGACGGGGTCCTACGAGCAGTACTTC. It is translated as CASRETGSYEQYF.

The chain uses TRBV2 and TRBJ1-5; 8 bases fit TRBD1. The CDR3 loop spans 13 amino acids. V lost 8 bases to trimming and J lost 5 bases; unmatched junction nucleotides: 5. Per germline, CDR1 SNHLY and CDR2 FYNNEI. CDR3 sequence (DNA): TGTGCCAGCCGGGGACAGGTGGATCAGCCCCAGCATTTT. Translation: CASRGQVDQPQHF.

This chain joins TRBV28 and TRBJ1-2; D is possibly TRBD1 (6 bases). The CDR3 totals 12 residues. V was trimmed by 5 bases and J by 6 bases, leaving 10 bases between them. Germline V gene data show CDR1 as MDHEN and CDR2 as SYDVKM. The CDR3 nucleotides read TGTGCCAGCAGTCTTCGACAGGATGGCTACACCTTC. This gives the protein CASSLRQDGYTF.

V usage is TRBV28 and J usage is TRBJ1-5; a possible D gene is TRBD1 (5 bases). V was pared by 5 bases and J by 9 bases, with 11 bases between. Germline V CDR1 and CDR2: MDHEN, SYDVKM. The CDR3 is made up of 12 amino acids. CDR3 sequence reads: CASSLRRGPQHF. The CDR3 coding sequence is TGTGCCAGCAGTCTGAGGAGGGGGCCCCAGCATTTT.

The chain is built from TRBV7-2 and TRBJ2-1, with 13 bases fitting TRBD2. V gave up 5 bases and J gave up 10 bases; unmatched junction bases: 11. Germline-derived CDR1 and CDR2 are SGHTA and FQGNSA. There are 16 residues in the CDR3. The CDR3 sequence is CASSRGRGLAGNEQFF. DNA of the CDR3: TGTGCCAGCAGCCGAGGGAGGGGACTAGCGGGAAACGAGCAGTTCTTC. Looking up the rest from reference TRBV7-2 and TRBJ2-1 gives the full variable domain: GAGVSQSPSNKVTEKGKDVELRCDPISGHTALYWYRQSLGQGLEFLIYFQGNSAPDKSGLPSDRFSAERTGGSVSTLTIQRTQQEDSAVYLCASSRGRGLAGNEQFFGPGTRLTVL.

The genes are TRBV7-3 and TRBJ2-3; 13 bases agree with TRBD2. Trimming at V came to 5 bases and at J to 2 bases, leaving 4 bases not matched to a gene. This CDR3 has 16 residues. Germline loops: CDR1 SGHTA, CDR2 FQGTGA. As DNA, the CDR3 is TGTGCCAGCAGCACGGGACTAGCGGGACACACAGATACGCAGTATTTT. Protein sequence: CASSTGLAGHTDTQYF.

This CDR3 is CASSLGGLWREDYNEQFF. Here the CDR3 DNA reads TGTGCCAGCAGCTTAGGCGGCCTATGGAGGGAGGACTACAATGAGCAGTTCTTC. V and J are TRBV7-9 and TRBJ2-1, with a tentative D call TRBD2 (6 bases). The CDR3 extends over 18 amino acids. Germline lookup yields CDR1 SEHNR and CDR2 FQNEAQ (reference sequence). Trimming cost V 1 base and J 3 bases, with 19 bases left between them.

The CDR3 nucleotides are TGTGCCAGCAGTAACGGACAGGTGGGCACTGAAGCTTTCTTT. Translating it yields CASSNGQVGTEAFF. V gene TRBV6-1 combines with J gene TRBJ1-1; 7 bases are a match to TRBD1. There are 14 residues in the CDR3. CDR1 and CDR2 (germline): MNHNS, SASEGT. Trimming removed 5 bases from V and 4 bases from J; junction bases left unmatched: 7.

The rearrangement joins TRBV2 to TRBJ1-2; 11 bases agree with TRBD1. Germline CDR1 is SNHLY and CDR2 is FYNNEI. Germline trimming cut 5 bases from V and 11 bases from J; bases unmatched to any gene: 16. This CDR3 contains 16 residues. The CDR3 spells CASSIGTGGPAKRYTF. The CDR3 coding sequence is TGTGCCAGCAGTATCGGGACAGGGGGTCCCGCGAAGAGGTACACCTTC.

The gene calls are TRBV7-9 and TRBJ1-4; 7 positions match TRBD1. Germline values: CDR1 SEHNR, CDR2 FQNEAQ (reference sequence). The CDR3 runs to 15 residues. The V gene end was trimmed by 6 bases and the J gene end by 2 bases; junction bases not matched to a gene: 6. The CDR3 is CASRSGTATNEKLFF. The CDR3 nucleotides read TGTGCCAGCAGGTCCGGGACAGCGACTAATGAAAAACTGTTTTTT.

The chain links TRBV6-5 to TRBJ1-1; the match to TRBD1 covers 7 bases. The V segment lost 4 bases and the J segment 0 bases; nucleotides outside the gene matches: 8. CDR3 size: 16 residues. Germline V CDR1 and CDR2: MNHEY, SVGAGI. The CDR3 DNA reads TGTGCCAGCAGTTTGAAGACAGGGAGCATGAACACTGAAGCTTTCTTT. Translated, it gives CASSLKTGSMNTEAFF.

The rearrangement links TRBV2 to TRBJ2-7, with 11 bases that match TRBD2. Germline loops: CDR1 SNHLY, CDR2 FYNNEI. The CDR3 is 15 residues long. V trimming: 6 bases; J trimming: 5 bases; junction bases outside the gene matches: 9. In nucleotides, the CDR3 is TGTGCCAGCAGCCCCCAACTAGCGGGAGCGAACGAGCAGTACTTC. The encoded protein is CASSPQLAGANEQYF.